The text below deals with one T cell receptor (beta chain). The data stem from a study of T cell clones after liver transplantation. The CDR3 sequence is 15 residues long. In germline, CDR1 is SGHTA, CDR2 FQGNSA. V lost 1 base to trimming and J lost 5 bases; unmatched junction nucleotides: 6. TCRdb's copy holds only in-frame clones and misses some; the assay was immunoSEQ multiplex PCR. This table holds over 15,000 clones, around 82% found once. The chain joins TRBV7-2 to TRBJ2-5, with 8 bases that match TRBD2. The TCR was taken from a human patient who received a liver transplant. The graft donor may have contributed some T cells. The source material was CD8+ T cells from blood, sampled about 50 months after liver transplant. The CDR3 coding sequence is TGTGCCAGCAGCTTAGGGGGTAGACTAGCGGAGACCCAGTACTTC. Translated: CASSLGGRLAETQYF.